This entry is about one T cell receptor beta chain. The antigen is not known. This sample is part of a study of OX40 agonist ivuxolimab in advanced cancers. General study points: Blood T cells, both CD4+ and CD8+, expanded clonally by week 6 at 0.1 to 3.0 mg/kg.

This CDR3 is 15 amino acids long. The V and J ends lost 1 base and 0 bases respectively, with 10 bases between them. Germline V lookup: CDR1 SGHRS, CDR2 YFSETQ. TCRdb keeps only in-frame clones here, not all; method: immunoSEQ multiplex PCR. The sample includes over 65,000 clones, approximately 80% of them seen just once. The sample was CD4+ or CD8+ T cells sorted from blood, taken in a trial of the OX40 agonist ivuxolimab. The TCR was taken from an adult with an advanced solid tumor such as melanoma, head and neck, liver or kidney cancer. The chain links TRBV5-1 to TRBJ1-2, with D unclear. The CDR3 sequence: CASSLTRVANYGYTF. Written as DNA, the CDR3 is TGCGCCAGCAGCTTGACCCGGGTTGCTAACTATGGCTACACCTTC.